A few counts support the clone carrying this T cell receptor (beta chain). TCRdb itself ran the RT-PCR reads through MiXCR, one entry per CDR3 protein. Here the sample spans around 700,000 distinct CDR3 sequences, approximately 15% being singletons. Per germline, CDR1 LGHDT and CDR2 YNNKEL (reference sequence). V was clipped by 1 base and J by 7 bases; unmatched bases: 7. The CDR3 consists of 15 residues. The genes are TRBV3-1 and TRBJ2-1; 7 nucleotides align to TRBD2. The source of this sequence is a female donor in good health, serving as a healthy control. Material: memory CD4+ T cells from blood. CDR3 sequence (DNA): TGTGCCAGCAGCCAAGTCAGCCAGGGACTAAATGAGCAGTTCTTC. This encodes CASSQVSQGLNEQFF.